This T cell receptor (beta chain) is from a study of blood T cell repertoires in COVID-19. Study information: Sites in the United States, Italy and Spain provided acute and convalescent COVID-19 samples.

The germline V gene encodes CDR1 MGHRA and CDR2 YSYEKL. This CDR3 has 20 amino acids. V gave up 3 bases and J gave up 1 base; unmatched junction bases: 17. Original processing notes: Reference gene primer amplification gave nucleated cell count estimates. Clones were read by immunoSEQ multiplex PCR, and TCRdb kept only the in-frame ones, dropping some. The D gene and trimming were derived from the DNA, and the V and J assignments and clone size from that table. Of tens of thousands of clones listed, more than 70% are singletons. The TCR was taken from a man over 45 with active COVID-19. Sample: peripheral blood. This chain links TRBV4-1 with TRBJ1-2; 10 bases map to TRBD1. The CDR3 protein is CASSQKRLWDRGPLNYGYTF. CDR3 in DNA: TGCGCCAGCAGCCAGAAGAGGCTTTGGGACAGGGGACCCCTTAACTATGGCTACACCTTC.